Detailed here is one TCR beta chain. The antigen remains undetermined. The naive CD8 fraction comprised CD45RO-negative cells positively selected for CCR7 and excluded terminally differentiated effector memory CD45RA+ cells. Using immunoSEQ multiplex PCR, the repertoire was profiled, and TCRdb retains in-frame clones only, with some absent. The sample carries hundreds of thousands of clones, about 98% recorded once. The entry originates in a study of shared clonotypes between healthy human individuals. Notes on the study in general: Rarefaction revealed incomplete sorted-subset sequencing despite large depth. Richness estimates generally favored naive over memory subsets. Non-shared clonotypes displayed generation probabilities falling below those of clonotypes present in all four donors. Naive CD4 clonotypes were shared across a handful of donors at 4.5% to 6%.

Sequencing was done on a sample of naive CD8+ T cells sorted from blood. The origin of this receptor is a young man in good health.

The CDR3 protein is CASSSYRDGYTF. DNA for the CDR3: TGTGCCAGCAGCTCCTACAGGGATGGCTACACCTTC. The chain uses TRBV11-2 and TRBJ1-2; weak D call: TRBD1 (6 bases). The ends were cut back, 4 bases at V and 6 bases at J, with 9 bases in the middle. The CDR3 length is 12 residues. The germline V gene has CDR1 SGHAT and CDR2 FQNNGV.